This T cell receptor beta chain appears in the sequencing data of a study of cytomegalovirus exposure and HLA in healthy donors. Amplification used 60 Vbeta primers and 13 Jbeta primers. Repertoires were generated with immunoSEQ multiplex PCR, while TCRdb's copy carries only in-frame clones and drops some. Here the sample spans approximately 150,000 clones, 65% to 80% being singletons. Germline CDR1 is MGHDK and CDR2 is SYGVNS. Trimming took off 4 bases at V and 4 bases at J, with 13 bases between the two ends. The CDR3 has 14 residues. This clone has more than one count but fewer than ten. The sequence derives from a male donor in good health and CMV-seronegative. This chain uses TRBV25-1 with TRBJ1-1; D not certain. The source material was PBMCs. The CDR3, as DNA: TGTGCCAGCAGTGCCCCTCGGTTAACCACTGAAGCTTTCTTT. Encoded protein: CASSAPRLTTEAFF.